The clone carrying this T cell receptor beta chain was seen a handful of times. Seattle patients were enrolled while actively infected and followed longitudinally. In the original workflow: Amplified reference gene primers provided the basis for estimating nucleated cell counts. TCRdb's table, derived via immunoSEQ multiplex PCR, lists solely in-frame clones and lacks some. V, J and clone size were drawn from that table, and D and trimming were deduced from the DNA. The sample contains about 230,000 clones, around 80% of which appear only once. This CDR3 comprises 13 residues. Trimming removed 5 bases at V and 2 bases at J, with 8 bases between. Germline values: CDR1 SEHNR, CDR2 FQNEAQ (reference sequence). The record originates from a study of blood T cell repertoires in COVID-19. On the study more broadly: Samples came from the United States, Italy and Spain, spanning acute and convalescent COVID-19. In each case, the material was cDNA or gDNA derived from T cells, B-cell-depleted T cells, or PBMCs.

The sample consisted of peripheral blood. The chain links TRBV7-9 to TRBJ2-3, with a weak D call TRBD2 (5 bases). The receptor comes from a woman under 40 with COVID-19, enrolled during active disease. This chain's CDR3 is CASSEGTTDTQYF. In nucleotides, the CDR3 is TGTGCCAGCAGCGAGGGTACCACAGATACGCAGTATTTT. Drawing the rest from reference TRBV7-9 and TRBJ2-3, the complete variable domain is DTGVSQNPRHKITKRGQNVTFRCDPISEHNRLYWYRQTLGQGPEFLTYFQNEAQLEKSRLLSDRFSAERPKGSFSTLEIQRTEQGDSAMYLCASSEGTTDTQYFGPGTRLTVL.